The 24 T cell receptor beta chains reported below all come from one sample, sequenced in a study of cytomegalovirus exposure and HLA in healthy donors. Primers included in the PCR were 60 Vbeta and 13 Jbeta primers. Assay: immunoSEQ multiplex PCR; the TCRdb copy retains only in-frame clones and omits some. The sample has about 160,000 clones, nearly 80% seen once; the top ten hold roughly 10%. Specimen: PBMCs. All receptors come from a man younger than 30 in good health and CMV-seropositive.

This clone was counted once. The chain couples TRBV5-1 to TRBJ2-3; 7 bases line up with TRBD1. Germline V gives CDR1 SGHRS, CDR2 YFSETQ. This CDR3 comprises 15 residues. V trimming: 2 bases; J trimming: 3 bases; junction bases outside the gene matches: 6. CDR3 DNA sequence: TGCGCCAGCAGCTTACCCGGGACAGCAACAGATACGCAGTATTTT. Translation gives CASSLPGTATDTQYF.

The chain combines TRBV5-1 with TRBJ2-7, with D perhaps matching TRBD1 (6 bases). CDR3 size: 14 residues. Germline CDR1 reads SGHRS; CDR2 reads YFSETQ. The V and J ends lost 5 bases and 5 bases respectively, with 17 bases between them. The CDR3 sequence: CASRGYRDNHEQYF. The CDR3 DNA reads as TGCGCCAGCAGGGGCTACCGGGACAATCACGAGCAGTACTTC.

The chain employs TRBV27 and TRBJ1-4; D gene ambiguous. The CDR3 totals 14 residues. The germline gives CDR1 MNHEY, CDR2 SMNVEV (reference sequence). V was clipped by 2 bases and J by 7 bases, with 11 bases between them. The CDR3 is CASSLTGFGEKLFF. The CDR3 DNA follows: TGTGCCAGCAGTTTAACGGGGTTCGGTGAAAAACTGTTTTTT. Full variable domain (outside the CDR3, taken from reference TRBV27 and TRBJ1-4): EAQVTQNPRYLITVTGKKLTVTCSQNMNHEYMSWYRQDPGLGLRQIYYSMNVEVTDKGDVPEGYKVSRKEKRNFPLILESPSPNQTSLYFCASSLTGFGEKLFFGSGTQLSVL.

In its sample, this clone was seen a few times. This chain links TRBV10-3 with TRBJ2-1; 14 bases fit TRBD2. The CDR3 has 13 amino acids. With V trimmed by 7 bases and J by 15 bases, 8 bases remained unmatched. Germline values: CDR1 ENHRY, CDR2 SYGVKD. Written as DNA, the CDR3 is TGTGCCATCACTAGACTAGCGGGAGGGCCGCGGTTCTTC. The encoded protein is CAITRLAGGPRFF.

This clone was counted only a few times. The chain combines TRBV12-5 with TRBJ2-3; no clear D. The germline V and J ends were trimmed by 5 bases and 4 bases, with 7 bases remaining between them. The CDR3 loop spans 12 amino acids. Germline assignment: CDR1 LGHNT and CDR2 FRNRAP. Here the CDR3 reads CASGPNSDTQYF. CDR3 coding DNA: TGTGCTAGTGGTCCAAACTCAGATACGCAGTATTTT.

The chain uses TRBV6-5 and TRBJ1-4; maybe TRBD1 (5 bases). Germline V gives CDR1 MNHEY, CDR2 SVGAGI. V gave up 5 bases and J gave up 4 bases, with 14 bases separating them. The CDR3 totals 15 residues. The CDR3 nucleotides read TGTGCCAGCAGTCTCCGGGGGACGGGTAATGAAAAACTGTTTTTT. Translated, it gives CASSLRGTGNEKLFF.

The chain links TRBV2 to TRBJ2-1, with 7 bases lining up with TRBD1. V gave up 7 bases and J gave up 4 bases; unmatched junction bases: 10. From germline, CDR1 is SNHLY and CDR2 FYNNEI. The CDR3 is 15 residues long. CDR3 in amino acids: CASNWGQGVYNEQFF. The CDR3, as DNA: TGTGCCAGCAATTGGGGGCAGGGGGTTTACAATGAGCAGTTCTTC.

The rearrangement uses TRBV9 and TRBJ1-6; D possibly corresponds to TRBD1 (5 bases). This CDR3 has 16 amino acids. Deletions cut 0 bases from V and 15 bases from J, with 22 bases between. The V gene's germline CDR1 is SGDLS and CDR2 YYNGEE. CDR3 DNA sequence: TGTGCCAGCAGCGTAGGTGGTGGGACTGGCCGTATTAACCTCCACTTT. This codes for CASSVGGGTGRINLHF.

The chain carries TRBV9 and TRBJ1-2; D remains unclear. CDR3 length: 14 residues. The V gene's germline CDR1 is SGDLS and CDR2 YYNGEE. V lost 2 bases to trimming and J lost 6 bases, with 14 bases between them. CDR3: CASSVFDTWNGYTF. CDR3 coding DNA: TGTGCCAGCAGCGTCTTCGACACGTGGAATGGCTACACCTTC.

V usage is TRBV9 and J usage is TRBJ1-3; D possibly corresponds to TRBD1 (5 bases). Between the trimmed V and J ends, which lost 3 bases and 6 bases, there was a span of 16 bases. CDR1 SGDLS and CDR2 YYNGEE come from the germline V gene. CDR3 length equals 15 residues. CDR3 region: CASSAPGGGVNTIYF. The CDR3 DNA is TGTGCCAGCAGCGCCCCGGGGGGGGGTGTAAACACCATATATTTT.

The gene calls are TRBV5-6 and TRBJ1-1; 9 nucleotides align to TRBD1. V lost 4 bases, J lost 4 bases, and 17 bases stayed unmatched. The CDR3 runs to 18 residues. Germline-derived CDR1 and CDR2 are SGHDT and YYEEEE. CDR3 nucleotide sequence: TGTGCCAGCAGCGTCATCGTACAGGGGGCGGGGAAGTTCACTGAAGCTTTCTTT. It codes for CASSVIVQGAGKFTEAFF.

The V gene is TRBV7-9, the J gene TRBJ1-4; D remains ambiguous. V lost 4 bases to trimming and J lost 5 bases, with 17 bases between them. The V gene's germline CDR1 is SEHNR and CDR2 FQNEAQ (reference sequence). This CDR3 spans 16 amino acids. The CDR3 loop reads CASSSTLRPSNEKLFF. CDR3 DNA sequence: TGTGCCAGCAGCTCAACCCTACGTCCCTCAAATGAAAAACTGTTTTTT.

J is TRBJ1-6 and V is TRBV9; a possible D gene is TRBD1 (6 bases). V lost 1 base and J lost 9, with 11 bases in between. The CDR3 contains 14 residues. CDR1 and CDR2 (germline): SGDLS, YYNGEE. The chain's CDR3 is CASSVSGGGSPLHF. The CDR3 DNA reads as TGTGCCAGCAGCGTATCGGGGGGCGGTTCACCCCTCCACTTT.

The V and J genes are TRBV30 and TRBJ2-1; 10 bases are shared with TRBD1. V lost 8 bases to trimming and J lost 8 bases; unmatched junction nucleotides: 9. The CDR3 extends over 13 amino acids. Germline assignment: CDR1 GTSNPN and CDR2 SVGIG (reference sequence). The CDR3 nucleotides read TGTGCCGGAGGGTGGGACAGGGGCGATGAGCAGTTCTTC. Translation: CAGGWDRGDEQFF.

DNA of the CDR3: TGCGCCAGCAGCCAAGGCGGAGCTTTAATTAATCAGCCCCAGCATTTT. It codes for CASSQGGALINQPQHF. This sequence joins TRBV4-1 and TRBJ1-5; D unclear. Germline CDR1 and CDR2: MGHRA and YSYEKL. The CDR3 covers 16 residues. With 1 base removed from V and 4 bases from J, the gap between germline ends came to 14 bases.

The V gene is TRBV18, the J gene TRBJ2-7; no clear D gene. CDR3 size: 14 residues. Germline CDR1 KGHSH, CDR2 LQKENI. The V gene lost 1 base and the J gene lost 5 bases, with 12 bases spanning the gap. The CDR3: CASSPRQAGDEQYF. The CDR3 DNA is TGTGCCAGCTCACCACGGCAGGCTGGCGACGAGCAGTACTTC.

This clone was observed a few times. CDR3 coding DNA: TGTGCCAGCAGCCTAGGACAGGGCCTTCCTTACGAGCAGTACTTC. Protein: CASSLGQGLPYEQYF. This rearrangement joins TRBV5-6 to TRBJ2-5; 8 bases are a match to TRBD1. The tail of the sequence fits TRBJ2-7 better, so the J call may be wrong. This CDR3 comprises 15 residues. Germline lookup yields CDR1 SGHDT and CDR2 YYEEEE.

The V and J genes are TRBV29-1 and TRBJ2-1; D possibly corresponds to TRBD2 (5 bases). The CDR3 sequence is 13 residues long. Germline V gene sequence: CDR1 SQVTM, CDR2 ANQGSEA. V shed 5 bases and J shed 4 bases, with 12 bases lying between them. The CDR3 DNA is TGCAGCGTTACTTCTAGCCCGTACAATGAGCAGTTCTTC. Protein product: CSVTSSPYNEQFF.

The chain is built from TRBV6-1 and TRBJ2-5, with TRBD2 identical over 8 bases. Trimming took 9 bases from V and 0 from J; bases not matched to a gene: 6. The germline V gene has CDR1 MNHNS and CDR2 SASEGT. This CDR3 region has 14 residues. CDR3 nucleotide sequence: TGTGCCAGTTGGGCGGGGGGTAACCAAGAGACCCAGTACTTC. The encoded protein is CASWAGGNQETQYF.

The V gene is TRBV19, the J gene TRBJ1-1; D gene unclear. The V and J ends lost 8 bases and 10 bases respectively, with 17 bases between them. Germline V gives CDR1 LNHDA, CDR2 SQIVND (reference sequence). The CDR3 has 12 amino acids. The CDR3 protein is CASGLVARVAFF. Here the CDR3 DNA reads TGTGCCAGTGGACTCGTGGCTAGGGTAGCTTTCTTT.

The rearrangement uses TRBV5-6 and TRBJ1-5, with TRBD1 identical over 8 bases. The germline CDR1 and CDR2 sequences are SGHDT and YYEEEE. The trim removed 0 bases at V and 3 bases at J, leaving 2 bases unmatched. CDR3 length: 15 amino acids. Here the CDR3 reads CASSLGDRPNQPQHF. The DNA of the CDR3 is TGTGCCAGCAGCTTGGGGGACAGGCCCAATCAGCCCCAGCATTTT.

The chain is built from TRBV6-6 and TRBJ1-2; TRBD1 might be the D (6 bases). V was shortened by 7 bases and J by 2 bases, with 17 bases between the two germline ends. The CDR3 covers 15 residues. Germline CDR1 and CDR2: MNHNY and SVGAGI (reference sequence). This CDR3 is CASTLWGGVNYGYTF. CDR3 DNA sequence: TGTGCCAGCACCCTCTGGGGGGGCGTCAACTATGGCTACACCTTC.

The genes are TRBV4-1 and TRBJ2-1; D not certain. The CDR3 sequence is 12 residues long. The V end was cut by 3 bases, the J end by 7 bases, with 7 bases between. Germline CDR1 is MGHRA and CDR2 is YSYEKL. CDR3 nucleotides: TGCGCCAGCAGCCAGGGCAGTAATGAGCAGTTCTTC. Translated: CASSQGSNEQFF.

The V and J genes are TRBV11-2 and TRBJ2-7; no clear D gene. Germline V gene data show CDR1 as SGHAT and CDR2 as FQNNGV. With 5 bases removed from V and 4 bases from J, the gap between germline ends came to 9 bases. The CDR3 is 12 amino acids. This CDR3 reads CASSTQLYEQYF. For the CDR3, the DNA is TGTGCCAGCAGCACACAGCTGTACGAGCAGTACTTC.